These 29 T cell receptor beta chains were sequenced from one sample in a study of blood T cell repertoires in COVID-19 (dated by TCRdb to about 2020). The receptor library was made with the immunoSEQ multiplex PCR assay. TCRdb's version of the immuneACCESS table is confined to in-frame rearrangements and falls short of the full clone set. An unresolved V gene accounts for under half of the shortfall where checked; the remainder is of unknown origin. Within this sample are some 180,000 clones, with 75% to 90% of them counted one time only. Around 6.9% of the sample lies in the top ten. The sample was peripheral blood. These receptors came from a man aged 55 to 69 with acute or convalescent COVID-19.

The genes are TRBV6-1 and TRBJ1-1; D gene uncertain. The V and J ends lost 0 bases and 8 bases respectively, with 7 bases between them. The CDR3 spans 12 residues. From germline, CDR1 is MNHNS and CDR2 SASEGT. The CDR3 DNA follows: TGTGCCAGCAGTGAAGCTGTCAGAGAAGCTTTCTTT. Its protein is CASSEAVREAFF.

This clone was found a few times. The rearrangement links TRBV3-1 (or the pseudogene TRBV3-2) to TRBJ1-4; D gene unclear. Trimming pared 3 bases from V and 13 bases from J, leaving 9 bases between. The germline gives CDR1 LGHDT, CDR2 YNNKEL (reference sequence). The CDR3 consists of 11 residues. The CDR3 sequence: CASSHRGVLFF. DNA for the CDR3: TGTGCCAGCAGCCATCGGGGTGTACTGTTTTTT.

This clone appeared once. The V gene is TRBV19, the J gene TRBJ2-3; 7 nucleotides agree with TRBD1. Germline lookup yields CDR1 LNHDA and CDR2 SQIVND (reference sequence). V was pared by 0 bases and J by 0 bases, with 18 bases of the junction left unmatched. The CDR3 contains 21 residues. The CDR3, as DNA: TGTGCCAGTAGTATAGATACAGGACAGGTTCCTAGTGTCCAAAGCACAGATACGCAGTATTTT. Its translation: CASSIDTGQVPSVQSTDTQYF.

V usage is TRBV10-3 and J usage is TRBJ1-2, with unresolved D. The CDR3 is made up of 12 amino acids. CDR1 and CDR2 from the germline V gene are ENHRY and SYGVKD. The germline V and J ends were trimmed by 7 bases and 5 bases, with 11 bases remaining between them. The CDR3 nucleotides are TGTGCCATCAAGCGGACGGATTATGGCTACACCTTC. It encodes CAIKRTDYGYTF.

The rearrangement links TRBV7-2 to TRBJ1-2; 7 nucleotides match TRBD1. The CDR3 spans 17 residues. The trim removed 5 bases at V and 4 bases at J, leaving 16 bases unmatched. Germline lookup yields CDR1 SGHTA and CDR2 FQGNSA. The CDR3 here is CASSPTGKGVFGYGYTF. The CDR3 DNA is TGTGCCAGCAGCCCGACAGGGAAAGGGGTATTTGGCTATGGCTACACCTTC.

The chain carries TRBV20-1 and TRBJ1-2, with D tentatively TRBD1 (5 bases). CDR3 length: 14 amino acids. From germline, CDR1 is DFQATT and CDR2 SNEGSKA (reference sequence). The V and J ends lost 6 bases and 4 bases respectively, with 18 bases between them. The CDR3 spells CSASPGGGSYGYTF. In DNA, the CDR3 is TGCAGTGCCAGTCCTGGGGGAGGGAGCTATGGCTACACCTTC.

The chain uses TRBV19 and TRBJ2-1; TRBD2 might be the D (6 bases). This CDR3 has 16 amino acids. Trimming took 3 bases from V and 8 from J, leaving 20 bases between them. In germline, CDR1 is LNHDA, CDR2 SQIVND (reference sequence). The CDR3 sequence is CASSMGGLILRDEQFF. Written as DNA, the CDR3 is TGTGCCAGTAGTATGGGGGGATTGATTCTCCGGGATGAGCAGTTCTTC. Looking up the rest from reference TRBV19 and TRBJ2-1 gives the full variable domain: DGGITQSPKYLFRKEGQNVTLSCEQNLNHDAMYWYRQDPGQGLRLIYYSQIVNDFQKGDIAEGYSVSREKKESFPLTVTSAQKNPTAFYLCASSMGGLILRDEQFFGPGTRLTVL.

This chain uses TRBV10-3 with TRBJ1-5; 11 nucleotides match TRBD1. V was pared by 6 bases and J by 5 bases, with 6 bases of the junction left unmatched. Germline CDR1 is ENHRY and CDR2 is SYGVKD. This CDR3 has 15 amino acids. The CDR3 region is CAISDKDRGHQPQHF. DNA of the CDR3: TGTGCCATCAGCGATAAGGACAGGGGGCATCAGCCCCAGCATTTT.

In nucleotides, the CDR3 is TGTGCCAGCAGTCGCACAGGGGTACGGACTGAAGCTTTCTTT. As protein: CASSRTGVRTEAFF. The rearrangement links TRBV6-6 to TRBJ1-1; 7 nucleotides match TRBD1. This CDR3 region has 14 residues. After removal of 5 bases from V and 5 bases from J, the junction contained 8 bases not matched to a gene. Germline V gives CDR1 MNHNY, CDR2 SVGAGI (reference sequence).

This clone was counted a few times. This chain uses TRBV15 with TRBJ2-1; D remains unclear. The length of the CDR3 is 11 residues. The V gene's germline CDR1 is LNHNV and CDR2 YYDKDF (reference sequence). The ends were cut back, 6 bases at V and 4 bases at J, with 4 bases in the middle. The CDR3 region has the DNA TGTGCCACCAGGGAGTACAATGAGCAGTTCTTC. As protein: CATREYNEQFF.

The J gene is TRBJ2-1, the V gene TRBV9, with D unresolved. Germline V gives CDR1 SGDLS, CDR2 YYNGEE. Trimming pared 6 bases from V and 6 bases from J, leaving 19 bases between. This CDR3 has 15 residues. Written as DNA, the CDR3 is TGTGCCAGCAATTCCCTTGGAACTACCTCCAATGAGCAGTTCTTC. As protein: CASNSLGTTSNEQFF.

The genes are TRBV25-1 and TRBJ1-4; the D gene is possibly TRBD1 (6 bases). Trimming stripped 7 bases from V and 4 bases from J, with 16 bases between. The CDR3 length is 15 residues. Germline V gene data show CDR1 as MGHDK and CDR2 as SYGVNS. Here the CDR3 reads CASTTGKNGNEKLFF. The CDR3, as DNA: TGTGCCAGCACCACAGGGAAAAATGGTAATGAAAAACTGTTTTTT.

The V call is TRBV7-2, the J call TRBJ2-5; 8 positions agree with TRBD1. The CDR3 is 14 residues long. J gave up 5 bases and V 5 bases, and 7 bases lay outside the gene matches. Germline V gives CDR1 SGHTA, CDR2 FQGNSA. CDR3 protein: CASSERTGTETQYF. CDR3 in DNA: TGTGCCAGCAGCGAGCGGACAGGGACGGAGACCCAGTACTTC.

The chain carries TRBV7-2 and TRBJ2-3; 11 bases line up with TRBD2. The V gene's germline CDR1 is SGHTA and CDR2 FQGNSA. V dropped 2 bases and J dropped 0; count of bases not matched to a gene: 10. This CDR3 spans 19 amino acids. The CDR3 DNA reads TGTGCCAGCAGCTTAATGGCGCCTAGCGGGGGGCCTAGCACAGATACGCAGTATTTT. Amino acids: CASSLMAPSGGPSTDTQYF.

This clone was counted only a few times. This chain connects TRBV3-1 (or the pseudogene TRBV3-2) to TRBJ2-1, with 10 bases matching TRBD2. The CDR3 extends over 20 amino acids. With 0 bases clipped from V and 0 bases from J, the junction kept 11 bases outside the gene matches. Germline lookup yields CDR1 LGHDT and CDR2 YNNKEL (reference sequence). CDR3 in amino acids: CASSQDVVRASGSSYNEQFF. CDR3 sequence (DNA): TGTGCCAGCAGCCAAGATGTGGTTAGGGCTAGCGGGAGCTCCTACAATGAGCAGTTCTTC.

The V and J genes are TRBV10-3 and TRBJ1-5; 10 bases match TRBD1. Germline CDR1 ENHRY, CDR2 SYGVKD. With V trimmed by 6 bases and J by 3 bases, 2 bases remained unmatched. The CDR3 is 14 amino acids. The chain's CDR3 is CAIRGTGDNQPQHF. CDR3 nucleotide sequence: TGTGCCATCAGAGGGACAGGGGACAATCAGCCCCAGCATTTT.

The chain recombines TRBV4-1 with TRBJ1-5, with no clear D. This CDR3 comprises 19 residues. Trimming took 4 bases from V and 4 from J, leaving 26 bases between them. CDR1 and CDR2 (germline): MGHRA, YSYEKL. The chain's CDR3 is CASSLPTWSGKGLNQPQHF. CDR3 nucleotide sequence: TGCGCCAGCAGCCTCCCTACCTGGTCCGGGAAGGGTCTAAATCAGCCCCAGCATTTT.

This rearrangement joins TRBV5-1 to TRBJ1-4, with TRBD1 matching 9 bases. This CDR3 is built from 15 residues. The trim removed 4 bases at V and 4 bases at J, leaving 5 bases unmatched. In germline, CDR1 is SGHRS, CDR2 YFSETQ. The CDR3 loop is CASSQGQGGNEKLFF. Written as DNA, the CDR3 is TGCGCCAGCAGCCAGGGACAGGGAGGTAATGAAAAACTGTTTTTT.

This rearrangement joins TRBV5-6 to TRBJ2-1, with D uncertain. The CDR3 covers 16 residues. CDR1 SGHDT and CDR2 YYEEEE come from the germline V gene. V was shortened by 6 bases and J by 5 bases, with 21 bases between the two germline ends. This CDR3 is CASIVNSRSKHNEQFF. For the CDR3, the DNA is TGTGCCAGCATTGTTAACAGCCGGTCCAAACACAATGAGCAGTTCTTC. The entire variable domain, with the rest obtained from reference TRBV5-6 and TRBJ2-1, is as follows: DAGVTQSPTHLIKTRGQQVTLRCSPKSGHDTVSWYQQALGQGPQFIFQYYEEEERQRGNFPDRFSGHQFPNYSSELNVNALLLGDSALYLCASIVNSRSKHNEQFFGPGTRLTVL.

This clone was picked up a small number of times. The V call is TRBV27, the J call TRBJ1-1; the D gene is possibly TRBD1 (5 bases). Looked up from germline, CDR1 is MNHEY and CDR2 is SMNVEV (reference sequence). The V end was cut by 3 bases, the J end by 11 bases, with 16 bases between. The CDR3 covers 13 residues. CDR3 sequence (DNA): TGTGCCAGCAGTTTCGGCGGGGGATCGAGGGCTTTCTTT. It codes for CASSFGGGSRAFF.

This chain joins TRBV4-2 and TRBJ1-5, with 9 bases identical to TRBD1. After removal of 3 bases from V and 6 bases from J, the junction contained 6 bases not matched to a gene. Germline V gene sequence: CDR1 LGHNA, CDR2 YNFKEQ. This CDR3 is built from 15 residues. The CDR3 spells CASSQGQGGSQPQHF. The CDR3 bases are TGTGCCAGCAGCCAGGGACAGGGAGGGAGTCAGCCCCAGCATTTT.

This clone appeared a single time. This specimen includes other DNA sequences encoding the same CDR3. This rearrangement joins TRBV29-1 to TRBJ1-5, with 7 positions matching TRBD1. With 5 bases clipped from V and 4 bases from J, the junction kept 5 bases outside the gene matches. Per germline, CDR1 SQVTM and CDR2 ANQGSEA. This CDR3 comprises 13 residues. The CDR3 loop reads CSVSTGLNQPQHF. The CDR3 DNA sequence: TGCAGCGTTTCGACAGGGTTAAATCAGCCCCAGCATTTT.

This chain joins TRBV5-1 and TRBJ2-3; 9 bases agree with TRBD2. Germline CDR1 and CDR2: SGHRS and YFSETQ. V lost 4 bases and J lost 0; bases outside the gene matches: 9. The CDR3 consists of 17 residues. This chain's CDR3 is CASSRTRLAESTDTQYF. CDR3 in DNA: TGCGCCAGCAGCCGAACTAGACTAGCGGAGAGCACAGATACGCAGTATTTT.

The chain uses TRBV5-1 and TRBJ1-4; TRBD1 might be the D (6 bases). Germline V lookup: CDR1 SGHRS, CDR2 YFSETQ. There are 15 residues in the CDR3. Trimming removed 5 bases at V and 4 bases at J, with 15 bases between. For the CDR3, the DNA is TGCGCCAGCAGGGGGGCCGGGACACTTAATGAAAAACTGTTTTTT. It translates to CASRGAGTLNEKLFF.

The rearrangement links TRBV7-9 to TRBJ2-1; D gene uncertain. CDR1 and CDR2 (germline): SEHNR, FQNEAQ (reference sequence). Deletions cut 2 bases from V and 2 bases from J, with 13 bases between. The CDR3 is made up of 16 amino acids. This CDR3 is CASSLPTVNTYNEQFF. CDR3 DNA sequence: TGTGCCAGCAGCTTACCAACAGTAAACACCTACAATGAGCAGTTCTTC.

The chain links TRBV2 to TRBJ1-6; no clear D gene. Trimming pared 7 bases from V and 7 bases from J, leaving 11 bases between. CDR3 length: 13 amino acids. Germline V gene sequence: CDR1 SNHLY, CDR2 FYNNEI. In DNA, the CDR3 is TGTGCCAGCAAGGAGGCCCCGAATTCACCCCTCCACTTT. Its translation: CASKEAPNSPLHF.

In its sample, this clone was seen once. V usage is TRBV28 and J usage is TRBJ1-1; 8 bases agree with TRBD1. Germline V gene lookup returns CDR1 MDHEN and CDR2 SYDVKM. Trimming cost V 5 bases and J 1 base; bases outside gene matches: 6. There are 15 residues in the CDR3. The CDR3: CASSRGGTGNTEAFF. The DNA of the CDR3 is TGTGCCAGCAGTCGGGGAGGGACAGGGAACACTGAAGCTTTCTTT. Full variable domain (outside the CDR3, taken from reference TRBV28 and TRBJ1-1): DVKVTQSSRYLVKRTGEKVFLECVQDMDHENMFWYRQDPGLGLRLIYFSYDVKMKEKGDIPEGYSVSREKKERFSLILESASTNQTSMYLCASSRGGTGNTEAFFGQGTRLTVV.

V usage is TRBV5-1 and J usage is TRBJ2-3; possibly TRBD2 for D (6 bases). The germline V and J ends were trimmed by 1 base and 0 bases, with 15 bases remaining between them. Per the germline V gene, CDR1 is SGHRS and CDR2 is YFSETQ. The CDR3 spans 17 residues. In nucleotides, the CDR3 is TGCGCCAGCAGCTTGAATGGAGGGCCCCCTAGCACAGATACGCAGTATTTT. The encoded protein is CASSLNGGPPSTDTQYF.

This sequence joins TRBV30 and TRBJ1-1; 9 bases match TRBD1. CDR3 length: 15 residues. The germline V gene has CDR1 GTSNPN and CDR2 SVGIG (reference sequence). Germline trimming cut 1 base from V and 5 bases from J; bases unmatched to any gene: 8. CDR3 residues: CAWSADGQGWTEAFF. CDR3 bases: TGTGCCTGGAGTGCCGACGGACAGGGGTGGACTGAAGCTTTCTTT.